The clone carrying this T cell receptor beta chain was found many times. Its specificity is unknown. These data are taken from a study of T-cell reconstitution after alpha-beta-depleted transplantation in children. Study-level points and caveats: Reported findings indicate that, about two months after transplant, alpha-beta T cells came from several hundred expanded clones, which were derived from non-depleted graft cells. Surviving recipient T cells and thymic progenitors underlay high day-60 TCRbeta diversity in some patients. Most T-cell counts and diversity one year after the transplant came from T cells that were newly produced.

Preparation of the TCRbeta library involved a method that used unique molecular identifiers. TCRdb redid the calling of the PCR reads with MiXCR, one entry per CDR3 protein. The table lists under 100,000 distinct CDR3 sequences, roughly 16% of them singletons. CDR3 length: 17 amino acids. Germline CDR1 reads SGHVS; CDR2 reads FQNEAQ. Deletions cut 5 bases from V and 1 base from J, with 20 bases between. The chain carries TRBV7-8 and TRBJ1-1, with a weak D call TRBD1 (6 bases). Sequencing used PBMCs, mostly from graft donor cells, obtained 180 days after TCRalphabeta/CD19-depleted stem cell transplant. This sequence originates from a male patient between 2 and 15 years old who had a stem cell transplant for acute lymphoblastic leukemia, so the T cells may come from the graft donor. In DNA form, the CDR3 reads TGTGCCAGCAGCCCCTTACAGGGTGGGGGACCGAACACTGAAGCTTTCTTT. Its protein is CASSPLQGGGPNTEAFF.